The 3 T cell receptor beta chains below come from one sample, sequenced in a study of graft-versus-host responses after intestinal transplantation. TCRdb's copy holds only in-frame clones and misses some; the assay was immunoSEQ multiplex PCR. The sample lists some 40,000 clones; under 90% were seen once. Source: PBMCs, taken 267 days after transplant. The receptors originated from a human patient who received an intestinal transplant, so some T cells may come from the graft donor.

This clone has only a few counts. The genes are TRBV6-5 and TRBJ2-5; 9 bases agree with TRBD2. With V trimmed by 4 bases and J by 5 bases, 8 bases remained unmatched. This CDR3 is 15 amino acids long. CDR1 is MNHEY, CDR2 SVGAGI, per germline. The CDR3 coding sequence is TGTGCCAGCAGTTCGATTAGCGGGGGAGGGGAGACCCAGTACTTC. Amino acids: CASSSISGGGETQYF.

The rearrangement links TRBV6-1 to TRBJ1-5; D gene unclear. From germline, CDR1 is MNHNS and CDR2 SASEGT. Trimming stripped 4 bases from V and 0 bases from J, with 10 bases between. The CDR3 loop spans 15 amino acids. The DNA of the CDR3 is TGTGCCAGCAGTGCAAGGGAGTTTAGCAATCAGCCCCAGCATTTT. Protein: CASSAREFSNQPQHF.

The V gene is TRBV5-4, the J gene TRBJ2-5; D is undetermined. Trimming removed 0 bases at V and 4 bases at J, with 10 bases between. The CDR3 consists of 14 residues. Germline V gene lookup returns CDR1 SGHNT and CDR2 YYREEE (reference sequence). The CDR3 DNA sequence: TGTGCCAGCAGCTTGGAAAGCATTGGAGAGACCCAGTACTTC. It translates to CASSLESIGETQYF.